Listed below are T cell receptor beta chains from one sample, sequenced in a study of T cells after yellow fever vaccination. TCRdb processed the 5' RACE reads anew with MiXCR; each CDR3 protein has one entry. The sample holds about 260,000 distinct CDR3 sequences, 10% to 15% seen once. Sequencing used CD4+ T cells sorted from PBMCs, obtained 45 days after the yellow fever booster vaccination. Every receptor here comes from a man younger than 45 who received the YFV17D yellow fever vaccine. Each CDR3 is given with its conserved first and last residue. Each record gives: clone size, V gene, D gene, J gene, CDR3 DNA, CDR3 protein. A D gene is named only where the DNA matches it firmly. Clone size appears in some rows only: once, few, many, or a class for an expanded clone.

clone_size: -
v_call: TRBV4-3
d_call: -
j_call: TRBJ1-2
cdr3_nt: TGCGCCAGCAGCCAAGACTACGTCCCAAGCCGTAACACCTTC
cdr3_aa: CASSQDYVPSRNTF

clone_size: -
v_call: TRBV6-2/TRBV6-3
d_call: TRBD2
j_call: TRBJ2-7
cdr3_nt: TGTGCCAGCAGTTATCCGGCGGGAGCCTTTGAGCAGTACTTC
cdr3_aa: CASSYPAGAFEQYF

clone_size: few
v_call: TRBV18
d_call: TRBD1
j_call: TRBJ2-1
cdr3_nt: TGTGCCAGCTCACCACCGATGACCTACGACAGGGATGAGCAGTTCTTC
cdr3_aa: CASSPPMTYDRDEQFF

clone_size: -
v_call: TRBV4-3
d_call: TRBD1
j_call: TRBJ1-6
cdr3_nt: TGCGCCAGCAGCCAGGCACAGGGGGCGCGAAATTCACCCCTCCACTTT
cdr3_aa: CASSQAQGARNSPLHF

clone_size: few
v_call: TRBV6-1
d_call: TRBD2
j_call: TRBJ2-1
cdr3_nt: TGTGCCAGCGCAGCCCCTAGCGGGATAGGTAGGGAGCAGTTCTTC
cdr3_aa: CASAAPSGIGREQFF

clone_size: -
v_call: TRBV7-9
d_call: -
j_call: TRBJ2-1
cdr3_nt: TGTGCCAGCAGCTTAGTCGGGATGGGGAATGAGCAGTTCTTC
cdr3_aa: CASSLVGMGNEQFF

clone_size: -
v_call: TRBV3-1
d_call: -
j_call: TRBJ1-1
cdr3_nt: TGTGCCAGCAGCCTCGGGCGGGGGACTGAAGCTTTCTTT
cdr3_aa: CASSLGRGTEAFF

clone_size: few
v_call: TRBV7-6
d_call: -
j_call: TRBJ2-2
cdr3_nt: TGTGCCAGCAGCTTAGCGGGTACTCCGGGCACCGGGGAGCTGTTTTTT
cdr3_aa: CASSLAGTPGTGELFF

clone_size: -
v_call: TRBV10-3
d_call: -
j_call: TRBJ2-7
cdr3_nt: TGTGCCATCAGTGGGGCAGGGACCTACGAGCAGTACTTC
cdr3_aa: CAISGAGTYEQYF

clone_size: few
v_call: TRBV20-1
d_call: TRBD2
j_call: TRBJ2-7
cdr3_nt: TGCAGTGCGATAGTAGGGGATCGGCTTTCGGGACTAGCGGGAGCCTACGAGCAGTACTTC
cdr3_aa: CSAIVGDRLSGLAGAYEQYF

clone_size: many
v_call: TRBV6-1
d_call: -
j_call: TRBJ1-1
cdr3_nt: TGTGCCAGCAGCACCGGGGGGGGTATGAACACTGAAGCTTTCTTT
cdr3_aa: CASSTGGGMNTEAFF

clone_size: -
v_call: TRBV29-1
d_call: TRBD2
j_call: TRBJ2-7
cdr3_nt: TGCAGCGCAAGGACTAGCGGGGCCCTGGTTATCGAGCAGTACTTC
cdr3_aa: CSARTSGALVIEQYF

clone_size: few
v_call: TRBV30
d_call: TRBD1
j_call: TRBJ1-5
cdr3_nt: TGTGCCTGGAACCCGGGACAGGGTGGCCAGCCCCAGCATTTT
cdr3_aa: CAWNPGQGGQPQHF

clone_size: many
v_call: TRBV29-1
d_call: -
j_call: TRBJ1-1
cdr3_nt: TGCAGCGTTGTATCAGGGAACACTGAAGCTTTCTTT
cdr3_aa: CSVVSGNTEAFF

clone_size: many
v_call: TRBV6-2/TRBV6-3
d_call: TRBD2
j_call: TRBJ2-3
cdr3_nt: TGTGCCAGCAGTTACTCCGCGGGACTAGCGGGAGAAGATACGCAGTATTTT
cdr3_aa: CASSYSAGLAGEDTQYF

clone_size: -
v_call: TRBV11-2
d_call: TRBD2
j_call: TRBJ2-1
cdr3_nt: TGTGCCAGCAGGCCTCTGACTAGCGGGAATGAGCAGTTCTTC
cdr3_aa: CASRPLTSGNEQFF